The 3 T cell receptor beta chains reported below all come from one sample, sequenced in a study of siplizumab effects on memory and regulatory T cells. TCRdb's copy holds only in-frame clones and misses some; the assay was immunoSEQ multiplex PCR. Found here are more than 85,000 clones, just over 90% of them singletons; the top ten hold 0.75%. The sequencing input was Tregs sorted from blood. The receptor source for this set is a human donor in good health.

CDR3 protein: CASTQDGGGNTEAFF. In DNA form, the CDR3 reads TGTGCCAGCACCCAGGACGGCGGAGGGAACACTGAAGCTTTCTTT. The chain has TRBV6-1 and TRBJ1-1; no firm D call. Trimming cost V 7 bases and J 1 base, with 16 bases left between them. Germline V gene data show CDR1 as MNHNS and CDR2 as SASEGT. The CDR3 covers 15 residues.

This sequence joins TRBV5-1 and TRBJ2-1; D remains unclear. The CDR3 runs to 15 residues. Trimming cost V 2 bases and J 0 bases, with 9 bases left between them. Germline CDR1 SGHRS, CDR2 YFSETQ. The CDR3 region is CASSFTLGSYNEQFF. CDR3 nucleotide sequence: TGCGCCAGCAGCTTCACACTTGGCTCCTACAATGAGCAGTTCTTC.

The chain's CDR3 is CASSYSGGELFF. The CDR3 coding sequence is TGTGCCAGCAGTTACTCGGGAGGGGAGCTGTTTTTT. The chain recombines TRBV6-6 with TRBJ2-2; no firm D call. The CDR3 runs 12 residues. CDR1 and CDR2 from the germline V gene are MNHNY and SVGAGI (reference sequence). V was clipped by 0 bases and J by 8 bases, with 4 bases between them.